These 20 T cell receptor beta chains were all obtained from the same sample, sequenced in a study of shared clonotypes between healthy human individuals. The table came from immunoSEQ multiplex PCR; TCRdb's copy has only in-frame clones and leaves some out. The sample holds 1.5 million to 1.9 million clones; roughly 98% are singletons and the top ten take 0.4% to 0.45%. The sample comprised naive CD4+ T cells sorted from blood. The subset was: CD45RA+ positively selected. The source is a man aged 25-45 years in good health.

The genes are TRBV4-2 and TRBJ2-7; D is possibly TRBD1 (5 bases). The V gene's germline CDR1 is LGHNA and CDR2 YNFKEQ. The CDR3 has 15 amino acids. The V end lost 1 base, the J end lost 3 bases, and 13 bases lay between the germline ends. Written as DNA, the CDR3 is TGTGCCAGCAGCCAAGTAGCAGGGCCAGACTACGAGCAGTACTTC. Its translation: CASSQVAGPDYEQYF.

The rearrangement joins TRBV7-3 to TRBJ2-1, with D unclear. V shed 8 bases and J shed 5 bases, with 16 bases lying between them. The CDR3 consists of 14 residues. Looked up from germline, CDR1 is SGHTA and CDR2 is FQGTGA. CDR3 nucleotide sequence: TGTGCCAGCTCTTTATCCTCCATGGACAATGAGCAGTTCTTC. Protein sequence: CASSLSSMDNEQFF.

This clone was detected once. The chain carries TRBV5-1 and TRBJ2-5; 14 positions agree with TRBD2. The trim removed 4 bases at V and 5 bases at J, leaving 7 bases unmatched. Germline CDR1 is SGHRS and CDR2 is YFSETQ. The CDR3 extends over 16 amino acids. The CDR3, as DNA: TGCGCCAGCAGCCCTGGGACTAGCGGGAGCGTGGAGACCCAGTACTTC. This codes for CASSPGTSGSVETQYF.

As to this clone: This sample also contains other DNA sequences that code for the same CDR3. The chain recombines TRBV14 with TRBJ2-1; D perhaps matches TRBD1 (6 bases). The CDR3 sequence is 15 residues long. CDR1 and CDR2 (germline): SGHDN, FVKESK. The V gene lost 10 bases and the J gene lost 3 bases, with 19 bases spanning the gap. The CDR3 sequence is CAIHAIGTSYNEQFF. DNA of the CDR3: TGTGCCATTCACGCGATCGGGACAAGCTACAATGAGCAGTTCTTC.

V and J are TRBV13 and TRBJ2-6; D may be TRBD2 (5 bases). The CDR3 totals 18 residues. Germline values: CDR1 PRHDT, CDR2 FYEKMQ (reference sequence). Trimming stripped 0 bases from V and 1 base from J, with 13 bases between. The CDR3 spells CASSLGLAKTSGANVLTF. The CDR3 bases are TGTGCCAGCAGCTTAGGGTTAGCGAAAACTTCTGGGGCCAACGTCCTGACTTTC.

The chain recombines TRBV9 with TRBJ2-7; D tentatively fits TRBD1 or TRBD2 (7 bases each). Trimming shortened V by 0 bases and J by 5 bases, and 21 bases separated the two germline ends. Germline V gene data show CDR1 as SGDLS and CDR2 as YYNGEE. This CDR3 comprises 17 residues. The CDR3 DNA is TGTGCCAGCAGCGTAGATGGGGGGGCGACAGGGTCCGACGAGCAGTACTTC. Translating it yields CASSVDGGATGSDEQYF.

This chain links TRBV7-2 with TRBJ1-1; unclear D gene. The CDR3 consists of 13 residues. The V gene lost 2 bases and the J gene lost 3 bases, with 7 bases spanning the gap. Germline loops: CDR1 SGHTA, CDR2 FQGNSA. The CDR3 DNA is TGTGCCAGCAGCTTAACGATCGACACTGAAGCTTTCTTT. Protein product: CASSLTIDTEAFF.

The chain is built from TRBV28 and TRBJ2-5, with TRBD1 identical over 8 bases. J gave up 3 bases and V 3 bases, and 6 bases lay outside the gene matches. Germline V CDR1 and CDR2: MDHEN, SYDVKM. The length of the CDR3 is 15 residues. In nucleotides, the CDR3 is TGTGCCAGCAGTTTCGTGCAGGGGGCCGAAGAGACCCAGTACTTC. Translation gives CASSFVQGAEETQYF.

The chain links TRBV25-1 to TRBJ2-7, with 9 bases aligning to TRBD1. The germline CDR1 and CDR2 sequences are MGHDK and SYGVNS. The CDR3 has 15 amino acids. Trimming cost V 3 bases and J 6 bases; bases outside gene matches: 9. The CDR3 nucleotides are TGTGCCAGCAGTGATCCGGGACAGGGTCATGTCGAGCAGTACTTC. Its protein product is CASSDPGQGHVEQYF.

The chain is built from TRBV19 and TRBJ1-1, with 10 bases lining up with TRBD1. Germline V gene sequence: CDR1 LNHDA, CDR2 SQIVND (reference sequence). J lost 4 bases, V lost 7 bases, and 3 bases had no gene match. The CDR3 extends over 13 amino acids. The CDR3 loop is CASIRDRGTEAFF. The CDR3 DNA reads as TGTGCCAGTATCAGGGACAGGGGCACTGAAGCTTTCTTT.

The V gene is TRBV2, the J gene TRBJ2-1; TRBD2 might be the D (5 bases). This CDR3 has 14 amino acids. Looked up from germline, CDR1 is SNHLY and CDR2 is FYNNEI. Between the trimmed V and J ends, which lost 10 bases and 4 bases, there was a span of 17 bases. CDR3 bases: TGTGCCACGGGGAAAGGCGGACCGTACAATGAGCAGTTCTTC. This gives the protein CATGKGGPYNEQFF.

J is TRBJ1-2 and V is TRBV28; a possible D gene is TRBD1 (5 bases). CDR1 is MDHEN, CDR2 SYDVKM, per germline. CDR3 length equals 15 residues. V lost 6 bases and J lost 4, with 18 bases in between. Written as DNA, the CDR3 is TGTGCCAGCAGCCGGGAGGGCAGGGAAGTCTATGGCTACACCTTC. It yields the protein CASSREGREVYGYTF.

V usage is TRBV4-2 and J usage is TRBJ2-1; 7 nucleotides align to TRBD2. The CDR3 totals 15 residues. The V segment lost 4 bases and the J segment 4 bases; nucleotides outside the gene matches: 7. Per germline, CDR1 LGHNA and CDR2 YNFKEQ. The CDR3 DNA reads TGTGCCAGCAGCCCCGTAAGAGCGGGGTACAATGAGCAGTTCTTC. This gives the protein CASSPVRAGYNEQFF.

Points on this clone: The same CDR3 can be traced to other DNA sequences in this sample. The chain has TRBV9 and TRBJ1-4, with a weak D call TRBD1 (6 bases). The CDR3 length is 14 residues. Deletions cut 0 bases from V and 5 bases from J, with 8 bases between. Germline V lookup: CDR1 SGDLS, CDR2 YYNGEE. The CDR3 nucleotides read TGTGCCAGCAGCGTAGGCCAGGGGAATGAAAAACTGTTTTTT. Amino acids: CASSVGQGNEKLFF. The variable domain in full, with the rest retrieved from reference TRBV9 and TRBJ1-4, is DSGVTQTPKHLITATGQRVTLRCSPRSGDLSVYWYQQSLDQGLQFLIQYYNGEERAKGNILERFSAQQFPDLHSELNLSSLELGDSALYFCASSVGQGNEKLFFGSGTQLSVL.

The chain's CDR3 is CASSGGTTRGNQPQHF. In DNA, the CDR3 is TGTGCCAGCAGTGGTGGGACAACCAGGGGCAATCAGCCCCAGCATTTT. The chain recombines TRBV6-1 with TRBJ1-5, with D possibly being TRBD1 (6 bases). CDR1 is MNHNS, CDR2 SASEGT, per germline. V was clipped by 4 bases and J by 2 bases, with 15 bases between them. The length of the CDR3 is 16 residues.

The V call is TRBV19, the J call TRBJ1-5; perhaps TRBD1 as D (6 bases). Looked up from germline, CDR1 is LNHDA and CDR2 is SQIVND (reference sequence). This CDR3 has 15 residues. V dropped 5 bases and J dropped 4 bases, with 15 bases sitting between them. The CDR3 sequence is CASSVQGNGNQPQHF. The CDR3 coding sequence is TGTGCCAGTAGTGTACAGGGAAACGGTAATCAGCCCCAGCATTTT.

V gene TRBV5-4 combines with J gene TRBJ2-7, with D uncertain. V lost 4 bases to trimming and J lost 5 bases, with 19 bases between them. CDR3 size: 15 residues. Germline V gene sequence: CDR1 SGHNT, CDR2 YYREEE (reference sequence). The chain's CDR3 is CASSPGVRGSDEQYF. CDR3 bases: TGTGCCAGCAGCCCCGGTGTCCGCGGATCCGACGAGCAGTACTTC.

The V and J genes are TRBV29-1 and TRBJ2-2; D could derive from TRBD1 or TRBD2 (5 bases each). The CDR3 extends over 13 amino acids. V was cut by 5 bases and J by 4 bases, with 11 bases left in between. Germline V CDR1 and CDR2: SQVTM, ANQGSEA. CDR3 nucleotides: TGCAGCGTTTCGACTGGGGGCACCGGGGAGCTGTTTTTT. Protein: CSVSTGGTGELFF.

This chain uses TRBV14 with TRBJ1-1; 7 nucleotides line up with TRBD1. Per the germline V gene, CDR1 is SGHDN and CDR2 is FVKESK. Losses at the gene ends were 4 bases for V and 1 base for J; bases not matched to a gene: 12. This CDR3 is 17 amino acids long. The chain's CDR3 is CASSPTTGDGPNTEAFF. In DNA form, the CDR3 reads TGTGCCAGCAGCCCGACTACAGGGGACGGACCGAACACTGAAGCTTTCTTT.

A remark on this clone: At one end, the junction sequence differs from germline, possibly due to a read error. The rearrangement joins TRBV7-3 to TRBJ2-1; 7 bases map to TRBD1. CDR3 length: 13 amino acids. Germline CDR1 SGHTA, CDR2 FQGTGA. CDR3 region: CASSPQPGQATVF. DNA of the CDR3: TGTGCCAGCAGCCCACAACCCGGACAGGCGACCGTCTTC.